Sequencing of this TCR beta chain was carried out in a study of blood T cell repertoires in COVID-19. Study overall: The United States, Italy and Spain provided the acute and convalescent COVID-19 samples. From T cells, B-cell-depleted T cells, or PBMCs came the material, which was cDNA or gDNA.

Per the original methods: By means of reference gene primer amplification, nucleated cell counts were estimated. Sequenced by immunoSEQ multiplex PCR; TCRdb stores in-frame clones only, minus some. The DNA was the basis for D and trimming; V, J and clone size are from that table. The sample contains around 100,000 clones, 80% to 90% of which appear only once. CDR3 length: 18 amino acids. Trimming stripped 1 base from V and 1 base from J, with 17 bases between. The germline V gene has CDR1 LNHDA and CDR2 SQIVND (reference sequence). The chain links TRBV19 to TRBJ2-4; perhaps TRBD1 as D (5 bases). Sequenced: peripheral blood. This TCR was recovered from a human donor with acute or convalescent COVID-19. The donor label of this sample is uncertain. CDR3 region: CASSIGGSSSGAKNIQYF. The CDR3 nucleotides read TGTGCCAGTAGTATAGGGGGCAGTAGCTCAGGGGCCAAAAACATTCAGTACTTC. Supplemented by reference TRBV19 and TRBJ2-4, the full variable domain reads DGGITQSPKYLFRKEGQNVTLSCEQNLNHDAMYWYRQDPGQGLRLIYYSQIVNDFQKGDIAEGYSVSREKKESFPLTVTSAQKNPTAFYLCASSIGGSSSGAKNIQYFGAGTRLSVL.